This TCR beta chain was captured in a study of a mutant IDH1 vaccine in newly diagnosed glioma. Whole-study context: Earlier therapy was either radiotherapy, temozolomide, or both, and most got both.

Noted time point: baseline, week 1 (first vaccination visit). The sample's treatment: pre-vaccination baseline after standard-of-care therapy. Each tumor in the donors was a new WHO grade 3 or 4 astrocytoma, IDH1-mutant and ATRX-lost. Assay: immunoSEQ multiplex PCR; the TCRdb copy retains only in-frame clones and omits some. Among roughly 16,000 clones, roughly 79% were seen once, and the ten largest hold 10%. This CDR3 is 14 amino acids long. Germline assignment: CDR1 MNHEY and CDR2 SMNVEV (reference sequence). Regarding this clone: The antigen is undetermined.

General study findings and limits: Researchers report vaccine-induced immune responses in 80% to 95% of patients. Pseudoprogression showed no apparent link to changes in top peripheral T cell clonotypes.

This sample comprised PBMCs, obtained from a glioma patient treated with radiotherapy, temozolomide or both. The chain has TRBV27 and TRBJ1-5; D perhaps matches TRBD1 (6 bases). The receptor was isolated from a man in his forties with glioma. CDR3 coding DNA: TGTGTTTCGAAAGACCAGGGGAACAATCAGCCCCAGCATTTT. Protein product: CVSKDQGNNQPQHF.